This T cell receptor beta chain was observed in a study of neurological immune-mediated disorders. The study, taken as a whole, reports: Private repertoires in all groups were suggested, as expanded clones shared no CDR3 amino acid sequences across subjects.

This clonotype appeared a few times. Its antigen is not identified. Germline-derived CDR1 and CDR2 are MNHEY and SVGAGI. CDR3 size: 14 residues. The V gene lost 5 bases and the J gene lost 11 bases, with 16 bases spanning the gap. MiXCR was run by TCRdb on the 5' RACE reads, yielding one entry per CDR3 protein. The table includes 25,000 to 35,000 distinct CDR3 sequences, 9.5% to 13% detected once. The sequenced sample consisted of PBMCs. V usage is TRBV6-5 and J usage is TRBJ1-6, with TRBD1 as a possible D gene (5 bases). The origin of this receptor is a woman aged 60-75 years in good health. CDR3 sequence: CASSTGHRRAPLHF. DNA of the CDR3: TGTGCCAGCAGTACTGGACACAGGCGTGCACCCCTCCACTTT.